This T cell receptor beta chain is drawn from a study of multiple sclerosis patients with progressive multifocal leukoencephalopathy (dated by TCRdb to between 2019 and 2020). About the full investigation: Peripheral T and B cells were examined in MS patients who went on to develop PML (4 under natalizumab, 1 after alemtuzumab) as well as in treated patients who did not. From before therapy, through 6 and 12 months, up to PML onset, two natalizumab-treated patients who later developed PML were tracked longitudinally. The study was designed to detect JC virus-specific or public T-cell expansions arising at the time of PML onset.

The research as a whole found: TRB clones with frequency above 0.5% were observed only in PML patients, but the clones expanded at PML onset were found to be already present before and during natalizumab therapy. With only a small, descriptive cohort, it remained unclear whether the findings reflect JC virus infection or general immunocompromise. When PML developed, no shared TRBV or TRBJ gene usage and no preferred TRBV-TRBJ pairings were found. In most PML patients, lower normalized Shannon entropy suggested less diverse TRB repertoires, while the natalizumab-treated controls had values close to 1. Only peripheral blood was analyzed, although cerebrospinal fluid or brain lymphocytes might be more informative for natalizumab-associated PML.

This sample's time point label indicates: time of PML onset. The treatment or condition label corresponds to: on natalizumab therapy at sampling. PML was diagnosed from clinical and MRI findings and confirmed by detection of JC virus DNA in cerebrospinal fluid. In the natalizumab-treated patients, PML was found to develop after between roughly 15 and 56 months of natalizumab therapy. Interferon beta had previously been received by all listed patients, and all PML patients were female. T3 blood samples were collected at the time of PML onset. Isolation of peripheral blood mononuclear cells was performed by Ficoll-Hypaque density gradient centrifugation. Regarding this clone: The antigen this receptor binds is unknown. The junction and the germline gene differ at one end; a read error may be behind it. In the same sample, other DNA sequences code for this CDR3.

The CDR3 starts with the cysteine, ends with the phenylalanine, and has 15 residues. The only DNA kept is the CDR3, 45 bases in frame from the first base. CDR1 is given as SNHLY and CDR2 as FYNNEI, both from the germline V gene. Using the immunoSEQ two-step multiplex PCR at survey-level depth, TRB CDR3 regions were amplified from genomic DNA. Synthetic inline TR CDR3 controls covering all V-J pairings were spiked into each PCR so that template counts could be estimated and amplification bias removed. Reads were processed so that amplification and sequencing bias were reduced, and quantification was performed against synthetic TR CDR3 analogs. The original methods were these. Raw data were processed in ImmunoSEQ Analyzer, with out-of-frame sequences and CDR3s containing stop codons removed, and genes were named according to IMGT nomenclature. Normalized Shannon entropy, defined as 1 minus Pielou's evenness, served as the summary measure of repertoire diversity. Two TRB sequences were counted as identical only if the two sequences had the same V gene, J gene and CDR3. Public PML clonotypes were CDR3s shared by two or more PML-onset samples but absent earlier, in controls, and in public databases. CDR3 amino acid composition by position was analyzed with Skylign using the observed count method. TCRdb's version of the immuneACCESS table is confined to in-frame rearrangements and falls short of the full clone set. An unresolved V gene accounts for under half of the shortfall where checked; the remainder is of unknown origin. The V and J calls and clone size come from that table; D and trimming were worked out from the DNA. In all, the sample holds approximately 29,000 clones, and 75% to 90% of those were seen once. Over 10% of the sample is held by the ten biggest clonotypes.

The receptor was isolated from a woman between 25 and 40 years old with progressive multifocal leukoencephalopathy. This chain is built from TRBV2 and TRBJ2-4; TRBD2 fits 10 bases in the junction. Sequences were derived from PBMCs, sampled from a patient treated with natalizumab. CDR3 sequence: CASTFLSGGANIQYF. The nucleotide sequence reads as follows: TGTGCCAGCACTTTCCTGAGCGGGGGGGCCAACATCCAGTACTTC.